This TCR beta chain was retrieved from a study of cytomegalovirus exposure and HLA in healthy donors. The overall study: The approximately 110 validation repertoires used a platform that matched the one used for the roughly 700 first-cohort repertoires, as a later analysis reported. General observations from the study: The study labeled approximately 150 TCR beta chains cytomegalovirus-associated. Among the CMV-associated chains, a few were confirmed in vitro as specific for CMV antigens.

Profiling relied on immunoSEQ multiplex PCR, and the TCRdb table lists in-frame clones only, not all of them. The profile shows around 100,000 clones, 85% of them singletons. Note on this clone: The antigen is unknown.

Germline V gene sequence: CDR1 KGHSH, CDR2 LQKENI. CDR3 length equals 16 residues. V lost 4 bases and J lost 0; bases outside the gene matches: 4. The donors were part of the roughly 120-subject validation cohort, which stood apart from the 666-subject first cohort. The rearrangement links TRBV18 to TRBJ2-1, with 9 bases matching TRBD1. Sample: PBMCs. This TCR came from a man aged 18 to 35 in good health and CMV-seropositive. CDR3 loop: CASSLRQGGSYNEQFF. DNA of the CDR3: TGTGCCAGCTCACTTCGACAGGGGGGCTCCTACAATGAGCAGTTCTTC.